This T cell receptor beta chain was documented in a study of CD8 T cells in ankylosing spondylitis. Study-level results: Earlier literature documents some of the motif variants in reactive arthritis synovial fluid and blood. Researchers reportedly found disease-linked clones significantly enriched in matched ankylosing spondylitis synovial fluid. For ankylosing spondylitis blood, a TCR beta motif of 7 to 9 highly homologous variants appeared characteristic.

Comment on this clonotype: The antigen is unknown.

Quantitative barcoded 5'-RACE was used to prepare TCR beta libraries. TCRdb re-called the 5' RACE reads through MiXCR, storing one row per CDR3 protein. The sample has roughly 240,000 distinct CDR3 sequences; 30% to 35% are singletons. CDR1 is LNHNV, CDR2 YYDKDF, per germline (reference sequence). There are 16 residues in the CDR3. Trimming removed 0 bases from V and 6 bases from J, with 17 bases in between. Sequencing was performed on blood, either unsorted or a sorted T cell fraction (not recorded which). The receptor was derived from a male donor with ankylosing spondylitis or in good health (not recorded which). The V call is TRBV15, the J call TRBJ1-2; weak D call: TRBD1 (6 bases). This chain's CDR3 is CATSRDVRGLEDGYTF. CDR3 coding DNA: TGTGCCACCAGCAGAGATGTCCGGGGGCTGGAAGATGGCTACACCTTC.